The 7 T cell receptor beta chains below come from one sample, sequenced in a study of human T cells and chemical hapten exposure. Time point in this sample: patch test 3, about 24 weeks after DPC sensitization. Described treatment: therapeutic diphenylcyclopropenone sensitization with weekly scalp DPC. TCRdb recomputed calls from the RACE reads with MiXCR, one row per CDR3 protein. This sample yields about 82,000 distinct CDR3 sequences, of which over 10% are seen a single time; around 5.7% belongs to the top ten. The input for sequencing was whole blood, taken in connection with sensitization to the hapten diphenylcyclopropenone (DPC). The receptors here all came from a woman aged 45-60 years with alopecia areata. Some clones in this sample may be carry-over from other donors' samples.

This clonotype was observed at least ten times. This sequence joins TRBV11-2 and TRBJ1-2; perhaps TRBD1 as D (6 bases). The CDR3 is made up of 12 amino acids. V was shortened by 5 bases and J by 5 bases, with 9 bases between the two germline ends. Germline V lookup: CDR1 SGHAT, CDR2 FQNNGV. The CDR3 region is CASSRGGYGYTF. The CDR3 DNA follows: TGTGCCAGCAGCAGAGGGGGATATGGCTACACCTTC.

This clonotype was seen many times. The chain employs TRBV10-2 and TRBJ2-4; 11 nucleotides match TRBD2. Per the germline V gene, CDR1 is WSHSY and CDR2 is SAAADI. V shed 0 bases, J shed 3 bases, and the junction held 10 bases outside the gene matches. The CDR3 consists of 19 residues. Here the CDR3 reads CASSESRGTSGSFKNIQYF. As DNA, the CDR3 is TGCGCCAGCAGTGAGTCTCGGGGTACTAGCGGGAGTTTCAAAAACATTCAGTACTTC.

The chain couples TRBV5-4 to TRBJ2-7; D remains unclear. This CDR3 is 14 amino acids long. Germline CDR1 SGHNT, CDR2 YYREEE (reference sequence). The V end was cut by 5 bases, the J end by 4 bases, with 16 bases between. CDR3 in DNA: TGTGCCAGCAGTCCTCCGGGTACGAAGTACGAGCAGTACTTC. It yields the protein CASSPPGTKYEQYF.

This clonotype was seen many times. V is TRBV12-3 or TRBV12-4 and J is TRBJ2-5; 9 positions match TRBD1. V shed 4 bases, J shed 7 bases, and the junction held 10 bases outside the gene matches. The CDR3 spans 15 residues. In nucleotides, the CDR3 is TGTGCCAGCAGTTACCCAACAGGGGGCAGCATGACCCAGTACTTC. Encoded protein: CASSYPTGGSMTQYF.

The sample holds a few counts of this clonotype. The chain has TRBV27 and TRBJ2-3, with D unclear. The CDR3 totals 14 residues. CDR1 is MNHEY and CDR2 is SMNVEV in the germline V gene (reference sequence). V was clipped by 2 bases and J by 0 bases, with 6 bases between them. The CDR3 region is CASSLQLSTDTQYF. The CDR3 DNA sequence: TGTGCCAGCAGTTTACAACTGAGCACAGATACGCAGTATTTT.

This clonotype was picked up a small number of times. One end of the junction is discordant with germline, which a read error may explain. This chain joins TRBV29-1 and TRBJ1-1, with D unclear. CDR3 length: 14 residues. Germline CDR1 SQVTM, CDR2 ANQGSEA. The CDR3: CSVEEGTGNTEAFF. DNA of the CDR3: TGCAGCGTAGAAGAAGGAACGGGGAACACTGAAGCTTTCTTT.

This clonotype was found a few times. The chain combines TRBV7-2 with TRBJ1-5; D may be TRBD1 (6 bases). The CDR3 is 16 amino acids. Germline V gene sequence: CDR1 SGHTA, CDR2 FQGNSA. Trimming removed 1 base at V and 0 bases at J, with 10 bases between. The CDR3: CASSLGGQYSNQPQHF. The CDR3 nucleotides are TGTGCCAGCAGCTTAGGGGGACAATATAGCAATCAGCCCCAGCATTTT.